This TCR beta chain is from a study of CD8 T cells in Susac syndrome. Study-wide results and caveats: The study's TCR sequencing and HLA analysis covered a relatively small number of individuals, and the study acknowledged this.

An amount of RNA that ranged from roughly 0.5 to 1 ug was reverse transcribed with random hexamers. TCRdb reanalysed the immunoSEQ multiplex PCR reads using MiXCR and keeps one entry per CDR3 protein. The sample lists a few hundred thousand distinct CDR3 sequences; approximately 92% were seen once. This CDR3 comprises 15 residues. The germline V gene has CDR1 SGHTA and CDR2 FQGTGA. V lost 3 bases to trimming and J lost 5 bases; unmatched junction nucleotides: 7. As concerns this clonotype: The antigen is undetermined.

The sequenced sample was CD4+ T cells from PBMCs. The TCR originated in a human donor with multiple sclerosis. V usage is TRBV7-3 and J usage is TRBJ1-1; 9 bases are a match to TRBD1. This CDR3 is CASSFLQGANTEAFF. DNA for the CDR3: TGTGCCAGCAGCTTCCTACAGGGGGCAAATACTGAAGCTTTCTTT.